Presented here are 22 T cell receptor beta chains from one specimen sequenced in a study of T cells in Graves' hyperthyroidism and ophthalmopathy. Amplification targeted TCR beta CDR3 regions from RNA transcripts. An initial round of RT-PCR targeting the TCR CDR3 relied on the HTBI primer set. TCRdb independently ran MiXCR on the multiplex PCR reads; one entry per CDR3 protein. The table records around 800,000 distinct CDR3 sequences, 38% of them present only once. Sequencing used blood. The receptors originated from a man between 18 and 29 years old with Graves' hyperthyroidism.

This clonotype was seen ten or more times. The rearrangement joins TRBV19 to TRBJ1-1; possibly TRBD1 for D (5 bases). Looked up from germline, CDR1 is LNHDA and CDR2 is SQIVND (reference sequence). The CDR3 spans 12 residues. V was shortened by 5 bases and J by 4 bases, with 8 bases between the two germline ends. The CDR3 region has the DNA TGTGCCAGTAGTGACAGCCGCACTGAAGCTTTCTTT. Translated: CASSDSRTEAFF.

The V call is TRBV7-9, the J call TRBJ1-2; D uncertain. In germline, CDR1 is SEHNR, CDR2 FQNEAQ (reference sequence). Between the trimmed V and J ends, which lost 6 bases and 8 bases, there was a span of 16 bases. The CDR3 sequence is 13 residues long. This CDR3 reads CASSEEGPKGYTF. The CDR3 DNA is TGTGCCAGCAGTGAAGAGGGCCCTAAAGGCTACACCTTC.

This clonotype turned up a few times. The gene calls are TRBV20-1 and TRBJ1-4; D uncertain. This CDR3 contains 16 residues. The germline CDR1 and CDR2 sequences are DFQATT and SNEGSKA (reference sequence). Trimming stripped 0 bases from V and 8 bases from J, with 19 bases between. CDR3 bases: TGCAGTGCTAGAGATCGTGCAAGGGAGGAAGGAGAAAAACTGTTTTTT. Protein product: CSARDRAREEGEKLFF.

The chain employs TRBV19 and TRBJ1-5; 8 positions agree with TRBD1. The V gene's germline CDR1 is LNHDA and CDR2 SQIVND (reference sequence). V was pared by 2 bases and J by 2 bases, with 2 bases of the junction left unmatched. CDR3 size: 15 residues. The CDR3 nucleotides read TGTGCCAGTAGTATAATGACAGGGGGCAATCAGCCCCAGCATTTT. Protein sequence: CASSIMTGGNQPQHF.

This clonotype was recorded once. The rearrangement joins TRBV2 to TRBJ2-7; TRBD1 might be the D (6 bases). Per germline, CDR1 SNHLY and CDR2 FYNNEI. Trimming took 5 bases from V and 3 from J, leaving 11 bases between them. This CDR3 is built from 13 residues. This chain's CDR3 is CASSSLGGYEQYF. CDR3 bases: TGTGCCAGCAGTTCACTAGGGGGCTACGAGCAGTACTTC. The full variable domain, with the rest looked up from reference TRBV2 and TRBJ2-7, is EPEVTQTPSHQVTQMGQEVILRCVPISNHLYFYWYRQILGQKVEFLVSFYNNEISEKSEIFDDQFSVERPDGSNFTLKIRSTKLEDSAMYFCASSSLGGYEQYFGPGTRLTVT.

In DNA, the CDR3 is TGCAGTGCTAGGGGGGACGGGTCGATTGAAAAACTGTTTTTT. Residues: CSARGDGSIEKLFF. The V gene is TRBV20-1, the J gene TRBJ1-4; maybe TRBD1 (5 bases). The germline V and J ends were trimmed by 3 bases and 7 bases, with 15 bases remaining between them. CDR1 DFQATT and CDR2 SNEGSKA come from the germline V gene (reference sequence). The length of the CDR3 is 14 residues.

A word on this clonotype: Since a much larger clone is just one base distant, this may be a read error. The J gene is TRBJ1-2, the V gene TRBV9, with no clear D. The CDR3 has 11 residues. In germline, CDR1 is SGDLS, CDR2 YYNGEE. Here the CDR3 reads CASFGNYGHTF. CDR3 coding DNA: TGTGCCAGTTTCGGGAACTATGGCCACACCTTC.

CDR3 region: CASSQVVGDIETQYF. The CDR3 DNA follows: TGTGCCAGCAGCCAAGTGGTTGGGGATATCGAGACCCAGTACTTC. The rearrangement links TRBV7-3 to TRBJ2-5; D unclear. The CDR3 has 15 residues. Germline CDR1 SGHTA, CDR2 FQGTGA. The V end was cut by 5 bases, the J end by 5 bases, with 18 bases between.

The chain joins TRBV4-3 to TRBJ2-7; the match to TRBD2 covers 7 bases. V was clipped by 4 bases and J by 3 bases; unmatched bases: 9. The CDR3 contains 15 residues. Germline V gene lookup returns CDR1 LGHNA and CDR2 YSLEER. CDR3: CASSPREADYYEQYF. CDR3 nucleotides: TGCGCCAGCAGCCCTCGGGAGGCGGACTACTACGAGCAGTACTTC.

The gene calls are TRBV15 and TRBJ1-1; maybe TRBD1 (5 bases). V was pared by 3 bases and J by 1 base, with 15 bases between. Looked up from germline, CDR1 is LNHNV and CDR2 is YYDKDF (reference sequence). The CDR3 contains 16 residues. The CDR3 nucleotides read TGTGCCACCAGCAGGGGAGAGACAGACACGAACACTGAAGCTTTCTTT. It yields the protein CATSRGETDTNTEAFF.

As regards this clonotype: Given the absence of the conserved phenylalanine or tryptophan at the CDR3 end, a read error is likely. Written as DNA, the CDR3 is TGTGCCAGTACCCGGACAGGCCTCACTGAAGCTTTCCTT. It yields the protein CASTRTGLTEAFL. The rearrangement uses TRBV19 and TRBJ1-1, with TRBD1 matching over 7 bases. The CDR3 consists of 13 residues. Germline CDR1 is LNHDA and CDR2 is SQIVND (reference sequence). V lost 7 bases to trimming and J lost 4 bases; unmatched junction nucleotides: 6.

The chain joins TRBV7-9 to TRBJ2-7, with 7 nucleotides matching TRBD1. CDR3 length: 14 residues. CDR1 is SEHNR and CDR2 is FQNEAQ in the germline V gene (reference sequence). The V and J ends lost 3 bases and 3 bases, in that order; junction bases with no gene match: 5. In DNA form, the CDR3 reads TGTGCCAGCAGCTTCAGTCCAGGGGGCTACGAGCAGTACTTC. Protein: CASSFSPGGYEQYF.

This clonotype was counted between two and nine times. The J gene is TRBJ2-7, the V gene TRBV20-1, with a weak D call TRBD1 (6 bases). CDR1 is DFQATT, CDR2 SNEGSKA, per germline (reference sequence). Trimming cost V 4 bases and J 4 bases, with 11 bases left between them. The CDR3 is 12 residues long. CDR3 in DNA: TGCAGTGCTAAGCAGGGGTCTTACGAGCAGTACTTC. Protein product: CSAKQGSYEQYF.

This chain uses TRBV29-1 with TRBJ2-6; 8 bases line up with TRBD1. Germline V gives CDR1 SQVTM, CDR2 ANQGSEA. This CDR3 has 16 residues. V was pared by 7 bases and J by 1 base, with 9 bases of the junction left unmatched. CDR3 protein: CSAYRGRPSGANVLTF. The CDR3 region has the DNA TGCAGCGCCTACAGGGGGAGGCCTTCTGGGGCCAACGTCCTGACTTTC.

The CDR3 loop reads CASSISRPGAYGYTF. CDR3 DNA sequence: TGTGCCAGTAGTATATCTCGGCCGGGGGCCTATGGCTACACCTTC. This rearrangement joins TRBV19 to TRBJ1-2; TRBD1 might be the D (6 bases). The CDR3 is made up of 15 amino acids. V was clipped by 2 bases and J by 4 bases, with 14 bases between them. The V gene's germline CDR1 is LNHDA and CDR2 SQIVND (reference sequence).

The chain has TRBV10-3 and TRBJ1-4; possibly TRBD1 for D (6 bases). This CDR3 spans 15 amino acids. CDR1 is ENHRY, CDR2 SYGVKD, per germline. Trimming removed 0 bases at V and 5 bases at J, with 10 bases between. CDR3 coding DNA: TGTGCCATCAGTGAGTCACAGGGTGGGAATGAAAAACTGTTTTTT. Protein sequence: CAISESQGGNEKLFF.

Only a few counts were recorded for this clonotype. The J gene is TRBJ1-1, the V gene TRBV5-1, with TRBD1 identical over 8 bases. CDR1 and CDR2 from the germline V gene are SGHRS and YFSETQ. The CDR3 spans 14 residues. With 3 bases clipped from V and 5 bases from J, the junction kept 6 bases outside the gene matches. Here the CDR3 reads CASSYQGARTEAFF. The CDR3 DNA is TGCGCCAGCAGCTATCAGGGGGCGCGGACTGAAGCTTTCTTT.

This clonotype appeared a few times. The rearrangement joins TRBV13 to TRBJ1-6, with D perhaps TRBD1 (5 bases). V dropped 6 bases and J dropped 2 bases, with 8 bases sitting between them. This CDR3 region has 14 residues. Germline V CDR1 and CDR2: PRHDT, FYEKMQ (reference sequence). This CDR3 reads CASSTGTYNSPLHF. CDR3 nucleotide sequence: TGTGCCAGCAGTACAGGAACCTATAATTCACCCCTCCACTTT.

The rearrangement uses TRBV2 and TRBJ2-2; D uncertain. Germline loops: CDR1 SNHLY, CDR2 FYNNEI. The CDR3 extends over 13 amino acids. V was trimmed by 7 bases and J by 8 bases, leaving 14 bases between them. CDR3: CASTEPHSGELFF. The CDR3 DNA is TGTGCCAGCACCGAACCTCACTCTGGGGAGCTGTTTTTT.

V is TRBV5-1 and J is TRBJ1-6; the D gene is possibly TRBD1 (5 bases). The germline gives CDR1 SGHRS, CDR2 YFSETQ. The CDR3 has 14 amino acids. V was clipped by 1 base and J by 8 bases, with 10 bases between them. The CDR3 DNA sequence: TGCGCCAGCAGCTTGCAGGACAACGATTCACCCCTCCACTTT. This gives the protein CASSLQDNDSPLHF.

The rearrangement links TRBV2 to TRBJ2-5, with 13 bases aligning to TRBD2. The germline V gene has CDR1 SNHLY and CDR2 FYNNEI. V dropped 6 bases and J dropped 1; count of bases not matched to a gene: 5. The CDR3 length is 16 residues. The CDR3 DNA sequence: TGTGCCAGCAGAGGGACTAGCGGGATCCCCCAAGAGACCCAGTACTTC. Residues: CASRGTSGIPQETQYF.

This clonotype was found a few times. The J gene is TRBJ1-2, the V gene TRBV25-1; 7 bases line up with TRBD1. The V gene's germline CDR1 is MGHDK and CDR2 SYGVNS. This CDR3 region has 15 residues. With 5 bases clipped from V and 2 bases from J, the junction kept 8 bases outside the gene matches. The DNA for the CDR3 is TGTGCCAGCAGTACGGGACAGACTCTAAACTATGGCTACACCTTC. Residues: CASSTGQTLNYGYTF.